This TCR beta chain was identified in a study of blood T cell repertoires in COVID-19. The wider study: Samples of COVID-19 (acute and convalescent) were obtained from the United States, Italy and Spain. T cells, B-cell-depleted T cells, or PBMCs provided the cDNA or gDNA that served as material.

In the original processing: Estimation of nucleated cell counts was performed using reference gene primer amplification. The method was immunoSEQ multiplex PCR; TCRdb's version includes in-frame clones alone and lacks a portion of them. Clone size and V and J calls were adopted from that table, with D and trimming inferred from the DNA. The sample comprises approximately 210,000 clones, 86% of which are singletons, and approximately 2.1% rests with the top ten. V lost 8 bases and J lost 3, with 16 bases in between. The CDR3 covers 15 residues. CDR1 and CDR2 from the germline V gene are MNHEY and SVGAGI.

Sequencing input: peripheral blood. The TCR sequence derives from a man younger than 45 who had recovered from COVID-19. V is TRBV6-5 and J is TRBJ2-2, with D possibly being TRBD2 (6 bases). The CDR3 is CASGDSGLYTGELFF. The DNA for the CDR3 is TGTGCCAGCGGGGACTCGGGACTCTACACCGGGGAGCTGTTTTTT.